This T cell receptor beta chain was recovered during a study of blood T cell repertoires in COVID-19. Generated by immunoSEQ multiplex PCR, the TCRdb table keeps only in-frame clones and is missing some. The sample carries approximately 210,000 clones, 88% recorded once. This CDR3 comprises 15 residues. Trimming removed 5 bases from V and 4 bases from J; junction bases left unmatched: 7. Germline loops: CDR1 SGHVS, CDR2 FQNEAQ. This clone came up once. The sequence was obtained from a human donor in a cohort sampled during active COVID-19. Input material: peripheral blood. The chain recombines TRBV7-8 with TRBJ2-2, with 7 bases aligning to TRBD1. The CDR3 nucleotides read TGTGCCAGCAGCCCTCGGGACAGAAGCACCGGGGAGCTGTTTTTT. It specifies CASSPRDRSTGELFF.